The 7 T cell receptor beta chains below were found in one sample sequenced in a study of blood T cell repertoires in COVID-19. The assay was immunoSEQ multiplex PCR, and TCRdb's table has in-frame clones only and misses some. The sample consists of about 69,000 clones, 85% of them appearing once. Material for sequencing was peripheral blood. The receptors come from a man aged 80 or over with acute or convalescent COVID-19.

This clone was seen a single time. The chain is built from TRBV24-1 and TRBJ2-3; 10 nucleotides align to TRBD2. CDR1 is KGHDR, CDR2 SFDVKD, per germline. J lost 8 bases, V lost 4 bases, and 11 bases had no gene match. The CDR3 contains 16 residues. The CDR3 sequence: CATSDRAGGPKITQYF. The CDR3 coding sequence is TGTGCCACCAGTGACCGAGCGGGAGGGCCTAAAATTACGCAGTATTTT.

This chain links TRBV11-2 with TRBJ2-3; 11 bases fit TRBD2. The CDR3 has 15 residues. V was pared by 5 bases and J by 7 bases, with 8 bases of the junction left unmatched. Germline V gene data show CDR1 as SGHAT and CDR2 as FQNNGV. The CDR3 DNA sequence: TGTGCCAGCAGCCTGGACTTAGCGGGAGGGAATACGCAGTATTTT. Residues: CASSLDLAGGNTQYF.

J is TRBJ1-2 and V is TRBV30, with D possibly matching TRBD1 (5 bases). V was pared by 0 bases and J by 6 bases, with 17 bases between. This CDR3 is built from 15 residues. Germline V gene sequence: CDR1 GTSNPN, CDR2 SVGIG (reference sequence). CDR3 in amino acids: CAWSVPVWGSNGYTF. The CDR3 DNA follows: TGTGCCTGGAGTGTACCCGTGTGGGGCAGTAATGGCTACACCTTC.

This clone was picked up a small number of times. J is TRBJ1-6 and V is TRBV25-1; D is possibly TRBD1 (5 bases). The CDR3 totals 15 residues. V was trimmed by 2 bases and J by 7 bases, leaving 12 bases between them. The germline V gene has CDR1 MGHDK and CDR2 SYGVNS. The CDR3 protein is CASSEGRRANSPLHF. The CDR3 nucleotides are TGTGCCAGCAGTGAAGGGCGCAGGGCAAATTCACCCCTCCACTTT.

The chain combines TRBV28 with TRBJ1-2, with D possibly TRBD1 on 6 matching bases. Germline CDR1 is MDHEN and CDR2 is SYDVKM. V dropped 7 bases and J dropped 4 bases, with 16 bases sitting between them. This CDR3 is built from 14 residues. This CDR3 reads CASTPGGAVYGYTF. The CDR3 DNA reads TGTGCCAGCACCCCTGGGGGGGCGGTCTATGGCTACACCTTC.

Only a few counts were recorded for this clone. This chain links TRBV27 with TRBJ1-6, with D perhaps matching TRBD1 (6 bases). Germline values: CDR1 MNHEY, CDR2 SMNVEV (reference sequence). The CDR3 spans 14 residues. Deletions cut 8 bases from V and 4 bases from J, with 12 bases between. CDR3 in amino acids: CASGPTGYNSPLHF. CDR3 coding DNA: TGTGCCAGCGGACCTACAGGGTATAATTCACCCCTCCACTTT.

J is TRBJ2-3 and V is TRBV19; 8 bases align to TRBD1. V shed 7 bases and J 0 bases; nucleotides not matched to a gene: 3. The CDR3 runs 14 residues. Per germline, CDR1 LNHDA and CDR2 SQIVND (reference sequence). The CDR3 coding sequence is TGTGCCAGTAATACAGGGGGGAGCACAGATACGCAGTATTTT. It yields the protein CASNTGGSTDTQYF.